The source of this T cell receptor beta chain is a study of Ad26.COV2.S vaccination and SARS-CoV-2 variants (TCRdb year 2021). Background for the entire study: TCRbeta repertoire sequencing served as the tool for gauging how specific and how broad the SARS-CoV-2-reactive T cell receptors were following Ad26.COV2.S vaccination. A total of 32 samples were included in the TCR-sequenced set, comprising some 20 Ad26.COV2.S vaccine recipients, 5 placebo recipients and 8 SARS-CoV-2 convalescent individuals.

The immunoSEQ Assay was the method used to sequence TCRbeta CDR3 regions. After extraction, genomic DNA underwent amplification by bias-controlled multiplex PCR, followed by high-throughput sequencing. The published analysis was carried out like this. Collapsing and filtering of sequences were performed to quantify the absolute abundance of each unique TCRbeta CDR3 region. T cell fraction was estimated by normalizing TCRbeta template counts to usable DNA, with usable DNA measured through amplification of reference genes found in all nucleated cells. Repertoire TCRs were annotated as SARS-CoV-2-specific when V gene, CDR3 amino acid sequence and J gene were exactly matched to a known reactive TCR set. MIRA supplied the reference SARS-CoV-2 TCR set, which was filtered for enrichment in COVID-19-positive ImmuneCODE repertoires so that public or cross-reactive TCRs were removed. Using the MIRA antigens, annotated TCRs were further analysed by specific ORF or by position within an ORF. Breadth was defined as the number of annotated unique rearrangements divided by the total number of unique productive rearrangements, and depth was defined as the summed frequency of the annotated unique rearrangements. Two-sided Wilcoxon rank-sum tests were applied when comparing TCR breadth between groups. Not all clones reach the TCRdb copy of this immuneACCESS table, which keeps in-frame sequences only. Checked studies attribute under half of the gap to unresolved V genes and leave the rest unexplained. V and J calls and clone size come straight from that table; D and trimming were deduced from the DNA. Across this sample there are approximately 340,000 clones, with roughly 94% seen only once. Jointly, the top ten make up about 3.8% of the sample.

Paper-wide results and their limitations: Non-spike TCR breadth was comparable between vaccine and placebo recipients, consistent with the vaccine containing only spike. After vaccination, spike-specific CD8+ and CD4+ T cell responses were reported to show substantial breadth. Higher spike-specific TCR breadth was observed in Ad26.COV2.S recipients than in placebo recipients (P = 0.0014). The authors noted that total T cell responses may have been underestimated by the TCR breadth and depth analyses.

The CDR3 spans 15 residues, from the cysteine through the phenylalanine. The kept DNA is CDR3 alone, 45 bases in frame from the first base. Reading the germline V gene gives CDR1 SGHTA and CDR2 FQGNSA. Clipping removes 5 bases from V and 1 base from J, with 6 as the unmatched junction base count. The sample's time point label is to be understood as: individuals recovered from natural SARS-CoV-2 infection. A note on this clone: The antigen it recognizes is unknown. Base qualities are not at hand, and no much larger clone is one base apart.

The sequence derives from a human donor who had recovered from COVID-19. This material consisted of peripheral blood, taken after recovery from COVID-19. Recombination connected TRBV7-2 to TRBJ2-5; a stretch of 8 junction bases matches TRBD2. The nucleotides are TGTGCCAGCAGCCAAACGGGGGGGTTCCAAGAGACCCAGTACTTC. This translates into CASSQTGGFQETQYF.